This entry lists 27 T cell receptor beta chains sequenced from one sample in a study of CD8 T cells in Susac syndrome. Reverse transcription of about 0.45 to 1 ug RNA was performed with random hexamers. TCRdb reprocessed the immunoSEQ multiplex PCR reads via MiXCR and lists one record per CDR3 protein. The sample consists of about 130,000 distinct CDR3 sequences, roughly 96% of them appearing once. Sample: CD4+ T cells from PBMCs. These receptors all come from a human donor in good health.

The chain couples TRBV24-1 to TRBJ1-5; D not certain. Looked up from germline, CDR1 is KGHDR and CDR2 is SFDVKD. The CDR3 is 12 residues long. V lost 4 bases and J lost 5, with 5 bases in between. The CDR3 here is CATSEGHQPQHF. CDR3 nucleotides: TGTGCCACCAGTGAGGGTCATCAGCCCCAGCATTTT.

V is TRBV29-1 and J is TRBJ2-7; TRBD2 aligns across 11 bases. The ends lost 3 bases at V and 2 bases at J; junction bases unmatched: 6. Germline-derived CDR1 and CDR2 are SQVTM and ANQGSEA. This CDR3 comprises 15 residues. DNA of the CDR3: TGCAGCGTTGATGGGCTAGCGGGAGGACCCTACGAGCAGTACTTC. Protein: CSVDGLAGGPYEQYF.

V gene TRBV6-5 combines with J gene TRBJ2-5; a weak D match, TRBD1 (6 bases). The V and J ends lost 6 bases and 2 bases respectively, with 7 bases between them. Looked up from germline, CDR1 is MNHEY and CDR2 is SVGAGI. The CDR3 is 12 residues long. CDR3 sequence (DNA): TGTGCCAGCAGGCAGGGGCAAGAGACCCAGTACTTC. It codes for CASRQGQETQYF.

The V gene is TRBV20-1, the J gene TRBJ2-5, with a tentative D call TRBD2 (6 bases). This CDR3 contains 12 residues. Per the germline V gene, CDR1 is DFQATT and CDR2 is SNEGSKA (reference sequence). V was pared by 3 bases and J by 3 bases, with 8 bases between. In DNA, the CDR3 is TGCAGTGCTAGCGGCGGGAAAGAGACCCAGTACTTC. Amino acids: CSASGGKETQYF.

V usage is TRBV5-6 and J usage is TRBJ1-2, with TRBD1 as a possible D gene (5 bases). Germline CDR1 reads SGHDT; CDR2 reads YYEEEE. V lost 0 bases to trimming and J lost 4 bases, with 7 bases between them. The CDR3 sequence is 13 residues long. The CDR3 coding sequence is TGTGCCAGCAGCTTGGATGGGGCCTATGGCTACACCTTC. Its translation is CASSLDGAYGYTF.

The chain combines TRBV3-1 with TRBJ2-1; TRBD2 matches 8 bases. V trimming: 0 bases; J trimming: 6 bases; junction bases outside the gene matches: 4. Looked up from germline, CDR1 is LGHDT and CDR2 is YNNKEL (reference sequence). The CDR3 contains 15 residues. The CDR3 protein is CASSQDILAGNEQFF. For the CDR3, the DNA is TGTGCCAGCAGCCAAGACATCCTAGCGGGCAATGAGCAGTTCTTC.

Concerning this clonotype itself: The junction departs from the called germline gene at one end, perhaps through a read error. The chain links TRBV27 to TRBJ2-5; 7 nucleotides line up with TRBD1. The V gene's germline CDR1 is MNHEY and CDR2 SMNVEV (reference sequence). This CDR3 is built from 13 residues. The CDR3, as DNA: TGTGCCAACAGTTTCACAGGGGAAGAGACCCAGTACTTC. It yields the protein CANSFTGEETQYF.

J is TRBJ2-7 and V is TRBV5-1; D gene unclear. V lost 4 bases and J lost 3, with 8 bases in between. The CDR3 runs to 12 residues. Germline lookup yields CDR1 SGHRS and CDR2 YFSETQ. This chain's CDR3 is CASSEDLYEQYF. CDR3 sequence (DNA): TGCGCCAGCAGCGAGGACCTCTACGAGCAGTACTTC.

CDR3 in amino acids: CASSSQGHSYEQYF. CDR3 bases: TGCGCCAGCAGCTCCCAGGGCCATTCCTACGAGCAGTACTTC. The gene calls are TRBV5-1 and TRBJ2-7; a weak D match, TRBD1 (5 bases). The CDR3 runs to 14 residues. V was pared by 3 bases and J by 1 base, with 11 bases between. Germline CDR1 reads SGHRS; CDR2 reads YFSETQ. The entire variable domain, with the rest obtained from reference TRBV5-1 and TRBJ2-7, is as follows: KAGVTQTPRYLIKTRGQQVTLSCSPISGHRSVSWYQQTPGQGLQFLFEYFSETQRNKGNFPGRFSGRQFSNSRSEMNVSTLELGDSALYLCASSSQGHSYEQYFGPGTRLTVT.

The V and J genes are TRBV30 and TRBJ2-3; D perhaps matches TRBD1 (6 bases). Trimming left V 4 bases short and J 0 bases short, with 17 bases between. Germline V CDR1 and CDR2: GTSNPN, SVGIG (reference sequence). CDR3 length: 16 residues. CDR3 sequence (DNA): TGTGCCTGGACCGTGGGGGCAACTACCAGCACAGATACGCAGTATTTT. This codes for CAWTVGATTSTDTQYF.

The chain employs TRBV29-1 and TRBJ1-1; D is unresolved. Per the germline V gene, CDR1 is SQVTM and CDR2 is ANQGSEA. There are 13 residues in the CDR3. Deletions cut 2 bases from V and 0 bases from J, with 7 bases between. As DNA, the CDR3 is TGCAGCGTTGAAAGGCAGATGAACACTGAAGCTTTCTTT. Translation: CSVERQMNTEAFF.

The CDR3 bases are TGTGCCAGCAGCCAGAATACGTTAGGTGAAGCTTTCTTT. This sequence encodes CASSQNTLGEAFF. The V and J genes are TRBV14 and TRBJ1-1; D call uncertain. Germline CDR1 SGHDN, CDR2 FVKESK. The V and J ends lost 3 bases and 7 bases respectively, with 12 bases between them. The CDR3 totals 13 residues.

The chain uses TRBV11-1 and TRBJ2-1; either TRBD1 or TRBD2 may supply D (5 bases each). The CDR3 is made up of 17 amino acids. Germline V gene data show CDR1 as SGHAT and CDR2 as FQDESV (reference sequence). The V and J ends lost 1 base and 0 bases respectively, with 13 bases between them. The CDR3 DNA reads TGTGCCAGCAGCTTAGAGGGGTCTGGGAGCTCCTACAATGAGCAGTTCTTC. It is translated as CASSLEGSGSSYNEQFF.

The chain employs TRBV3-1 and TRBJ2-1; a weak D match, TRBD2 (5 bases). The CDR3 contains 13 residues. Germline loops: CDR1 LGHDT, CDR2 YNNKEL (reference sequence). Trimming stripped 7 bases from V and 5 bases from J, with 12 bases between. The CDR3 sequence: CASNSLGNNEQFF. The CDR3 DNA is TGTGCCAGCAACTCCCTCGGGAACAATGAGCAGTTCTTC.

The DNA for the CDR3 is TGTGCCAGCAGCTCTCCAGGGACAGGGTTAGCTAACTATGGCTACACCTTC. Its translation: CASSSPGTGLANYGYTF. The genes are TRBV7-2 and TRBJ1-2, with 9 bases matching TRBD1. This CDR3 has 17 amino acids. Per the germline V gene, CDR1 is SGHTA and CDR2 is FQGNSA. Trimming removed 4 bases from V and 0 bases from J; junction bases left unmatched: 9.

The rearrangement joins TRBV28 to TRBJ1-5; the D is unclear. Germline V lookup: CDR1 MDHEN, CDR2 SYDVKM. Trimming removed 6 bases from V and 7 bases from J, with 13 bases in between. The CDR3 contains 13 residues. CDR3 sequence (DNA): TGTGCCAGCAGATCGGACGAAAGCCAGCCCCAGCATTTT. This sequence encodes CASRSDESQPQHF.

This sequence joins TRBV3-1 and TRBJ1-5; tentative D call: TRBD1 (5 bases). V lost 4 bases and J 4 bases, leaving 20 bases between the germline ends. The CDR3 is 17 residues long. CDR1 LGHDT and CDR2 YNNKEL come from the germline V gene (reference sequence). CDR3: CASSPSATGRGNQPQHF. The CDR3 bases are TGTGCCAGCAGCCCTTCCGCGACGGGACGAGGAAATCAGCCCCAGCATTTT. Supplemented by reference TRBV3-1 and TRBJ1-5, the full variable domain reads DTAVSQTPKYLVTQMGNDKSIKCEQNLGHDTMYWYKQDSKKFLKIMFSYNNKELIINETVPNRFSPKSPDKAHLNLHINSLELGDSAVYFCASSPSATGRGNQPQHFGDGTRLSIL.

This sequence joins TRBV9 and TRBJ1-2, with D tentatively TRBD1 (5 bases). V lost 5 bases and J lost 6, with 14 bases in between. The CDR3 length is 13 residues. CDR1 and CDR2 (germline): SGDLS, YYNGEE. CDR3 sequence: CASSPGLRNGYTF. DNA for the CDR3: TGTGCCAGCAGTCCAGGGTTGAGGAATGGCTACACCTTC.

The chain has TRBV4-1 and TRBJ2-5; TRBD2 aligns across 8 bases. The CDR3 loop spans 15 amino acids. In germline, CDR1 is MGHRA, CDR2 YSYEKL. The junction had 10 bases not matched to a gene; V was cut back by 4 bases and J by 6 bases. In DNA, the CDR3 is TGCGCCAGCAGCCCCCTGACGGGAGGGCGGAAGACCCAGTACTTC. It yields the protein CASSPLTGGRKTQYF.

DNA of the CDR3: TGTGCCAGCAGGGAAAGGGCGGACGTTCCCGGGGAGCTGTTTTTT. It yields the protein CASRERADVPGELFF. The chain recombines TRBV6-5 with TRBJ2-2; D not resolved. Trimming pared 6 bases from V and 6 bases from J, leaving 17 bases between. The CDR3 is 15 amino acids. CDR1 MNHEY and CDR2 SVGAGI come from the germline V gene.

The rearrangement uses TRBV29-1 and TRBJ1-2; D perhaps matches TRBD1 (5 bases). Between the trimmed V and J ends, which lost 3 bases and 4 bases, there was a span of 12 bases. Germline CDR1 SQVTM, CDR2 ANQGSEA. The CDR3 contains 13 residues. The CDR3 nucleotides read TGCAGCGTTGAGGGGCGGGGGGGCTATGGCTACACCTTC. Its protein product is CSVEGRGGYGYTF.

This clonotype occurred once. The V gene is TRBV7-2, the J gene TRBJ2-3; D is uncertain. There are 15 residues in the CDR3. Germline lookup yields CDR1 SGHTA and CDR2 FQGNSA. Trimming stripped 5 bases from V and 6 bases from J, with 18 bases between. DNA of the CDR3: TGTGCCAGCAGCCTATCGATTCTGACCTTGGATACGCAGTATTTT. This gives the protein CASSLSILTLDTQYF.

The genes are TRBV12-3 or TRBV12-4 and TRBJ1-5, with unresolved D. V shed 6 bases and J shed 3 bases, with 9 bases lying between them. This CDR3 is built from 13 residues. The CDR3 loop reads CASSWIPNQPQHF. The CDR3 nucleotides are TGTGCCAGCAGCTGGATACCCAATCAGCCCCAGCATTTT.

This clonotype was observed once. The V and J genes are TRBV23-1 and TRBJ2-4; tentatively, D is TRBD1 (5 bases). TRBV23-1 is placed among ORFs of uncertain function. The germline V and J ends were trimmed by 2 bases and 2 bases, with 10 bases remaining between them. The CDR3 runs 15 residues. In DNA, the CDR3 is TGCGCCAGCAGTCAACCTAAGGACACCAAAAACATTCAGTACTTC. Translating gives CASSQPKDTKNIQYF.

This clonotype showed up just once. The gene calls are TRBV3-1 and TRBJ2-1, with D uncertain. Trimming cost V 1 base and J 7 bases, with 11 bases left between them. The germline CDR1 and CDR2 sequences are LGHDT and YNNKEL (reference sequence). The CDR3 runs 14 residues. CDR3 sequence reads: CASSQVSDGNEQFF. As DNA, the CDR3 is TGTGCCAGCAGCCAAGTTTCGGACGGAAATGAGCAGTTCTTC.

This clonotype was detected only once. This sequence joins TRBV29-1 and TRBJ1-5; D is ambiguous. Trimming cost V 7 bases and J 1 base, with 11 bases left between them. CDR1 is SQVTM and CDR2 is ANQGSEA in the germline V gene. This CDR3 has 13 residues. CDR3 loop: CSAIPASNQPQHF. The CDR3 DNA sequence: TGCAGCGCAATCCCAGCAAGCAATCAGCCCCAGCATTTT.

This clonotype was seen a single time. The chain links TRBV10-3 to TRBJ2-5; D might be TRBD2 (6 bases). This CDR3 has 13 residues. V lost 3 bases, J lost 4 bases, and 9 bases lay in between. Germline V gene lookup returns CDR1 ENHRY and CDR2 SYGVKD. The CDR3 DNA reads TGTGCCATCAGTGACGGGGGAGGAGAGACCCAGTACTTC. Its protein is CAISDGGGETQYF.